What follows is one TCR beta chain and its context. This sample was included in a study of T cells in localized non-small cell lung cancer. The V gene's germline CDR1 is SGHRS and CDR2 YFSETQ. This CDR3 spans 15 amino acids. J gave up 6 bases and V 1 base, and 6 bases lay outside the gene matches. Clones were read by immunoSEQ multiplex PCR, and TCRdb kept only the in-frame ones, dropping some. The sample yields just under 80,000 clones, approximately 80% seen once. Sequenced material: peripheral blood, taken before any cancer treatment. The chain couples TRBV5-1 to TRBJ1-2; 10 nucleotides line up with TRBD1. The sequence came from a female donor over 55 with stage I lung adenocarcinoma. CDR3 in amino acids: CASSLTGTGADGYTF. CDR3 sequence (DNA): TGCGCCAGCAGCTTGACCGGGACAGGGGCCGATGGCTACACCTTC. Variable domain in full (rest from reference TRBV5-1 and TRBJ1-2): KAGVTQTPRYLIKTRGQQVTLSCSPISGHRSVSWYQQTPGQGLQFLFEYFSETQRNKGNFPGRFSGRQFSNSRSEMNVSTLELGDSALYLCASSLTGTGADGYTFGSGTRLTVV.